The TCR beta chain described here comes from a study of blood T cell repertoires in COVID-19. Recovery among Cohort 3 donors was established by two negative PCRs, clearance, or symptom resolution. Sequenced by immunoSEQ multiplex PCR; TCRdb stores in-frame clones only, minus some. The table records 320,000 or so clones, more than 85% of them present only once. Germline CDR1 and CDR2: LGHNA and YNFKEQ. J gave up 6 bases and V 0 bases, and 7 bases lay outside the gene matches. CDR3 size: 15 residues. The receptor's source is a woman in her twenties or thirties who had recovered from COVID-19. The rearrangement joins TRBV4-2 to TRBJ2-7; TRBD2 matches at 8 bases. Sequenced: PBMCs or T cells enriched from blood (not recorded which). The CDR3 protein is CASSQELGTSREQYF. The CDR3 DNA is TGTGCCAGCAGCCAAGAATTAGGGACTAGTCGCGAGCAGTACTTC.